This TCR beta chain was retrieved from a study of a mutant IDH1 vaccine in newly diagnosed glioma (dated by TCRdb to the early 2020s). For the wider study: Vaccination started 4-6 weeks after radiotherapy alone, or was given together with temozolomide cycles in the groups whose treatment included chemotherapy. Of the roughly 31 treated patients, 62.5% were male and around 40% were female, and the mean age was approximately 40 years. Prior to enrollment, standard therapy consisting of radiotherapy alone, temozolomide alone, or radiochemotherapy with temozolomide had been administered to patients, with the combination being received by most patients. The week-35 safety follow-up took place at visit V12, and the week-47 end of study took place at visit V13. Peripheral blood was collected at six visits: V03 (baseline), V05, V07, V10, V12 and V13. Longitudinal TCRB deep sequencing was performed for roughly 25 treated patients wherever samples were available for exploratory analyses.

The label giving this sample's time point can be read as: week 47, end of study. A 20-mer mutant IDH1 peptide at 300 micrograms in Montanide made up each vaccine dose, which was injected subcutaneously together with topical imiquimod. Patients were given eight vaccinations, in weeks 1, 3, 5, 7, 11, 15, 19 and 23, which matched visits V03 through V10. The donors had newly diagnosed IDH1-mutant astrocytomas of WHO grade 3 or 4 that showed loss of nuclear ATRX. The samples were drawn from NOA16, a multicentre, single-arm, open-label phase I trial in Germany that tested a mutant IDH1 peptide vaccine in humans for the first time. Genomic DNA for TCRB sequencing was extracted from EDTA blood using the DNeasy Blood and Tissue Kit. CDR1 and CDR2, per the germline V gene, are SGHTA and FQGNSA. Germline trimming: 6 bases from V, 1 base from J; junction bases outside gene matches: 15. Its CDR3 holds 17 amino acids, cysteine through phenylalanine. The read is trimmed to its CDR3 DNA, 51 bases read in frame from base 1.

Library method: the immunoSEQ multiplex PCR assay. Rearranged TCR beta chain sequences were amplified with the hsTCRB Kit following the manufacturer's protocol. TCRB libraries were sequenced on an Illumina MiSeq. The paper's processing steps were these. The kit vendor's proprietary platform handled demultiplexing, trimming and gene mapping. Entries here come from immuneACCESS through TCRdb and include only in-frame sequences with V and J called. Some clones fail to appear in such tables; in the studies checked, an unresolved V gene covers under half of the shortfall, and the cause of the remainder is unknown. D and trimming come from the DNA, and the V and J calls and clone size come from that table. The table for this sample lists about 52,000 clones; over 75% of them were counted only once. Less than 5% of the sample goes to the ten largest clones. On this clone: Its antigen is still unknown. The input lacks base qualities; no much larger clone sits a single base away.

What the work shows at the level of the full study, not this receptor alone: According to the authors, sample limitations meant that analyses of patient blood samples could not be reproduced. Vaccine-induced immune responses across multiple MHC alleles were detected in about 93% of patients. Availability determined which PBMC samples were chosen for TCRB deep sequencing. No apparent relationship was observed between pseudoprogression and alterations in the top peripheral T cell clonotypes detected by TCRB sequencing.

Material: PBMCs, obtained from a glioma patient whose treatment included an IDH1 peptide vaccine. The TCR was taken from a woman in her thirties or forties with glioma. Some clones in this sample may be carry-over from other donors' samples. The chain is assembled from TRBV7-2 and TRBJ2-7; the central 7 bases match TRBD1. The CDR3 protein: CASSAGIWGRGSYEQYF. The nucleotide sequence reads as follows: TGTGCCAGCAGTGCCGGGATTTGGGGCAGGGGGTCCTACGAGCAGTACTTC.